This TCR beta chain was recorded in a study of metastatic and nonmetastatic thyroid tumors. The wider study: Repertoires were compared across blood and tumor or nodule tissue from malignant and benign thyroid patients. Study findings and constraints: A significant increase in TCR beta diversity was reportedly seen in malignant thyroid tumors relative to benign nodules, in blood and tumor.

This clone was recorded many times. Antigen: not known. Original methodology: Clinicopathological groups of papillary thyroid cancer showed CDR3 differences that were used to build a distant-metastasis classifier. TCRdb ran MiXCR on the PCR reads. TCRdb's processing, not the authors' own work, is the source of the V and J calls. Here the sample spans more than 12,000 clones, 25% to 35% being singletons. Until they underwent thyroid surgery, no patient had received any treatment. Deletions cut 7 bases from V and 4 bases from J, with 19 bases between. Germline V lookup: CDR1 MDHEN, CDR2 SYDVKM. CDR3 length: 15 residues.

The V call is TRBV28, the J call TRBJ2-5, with unresolved D. This TCR came from a male donor with papillary thyroid cancer or a benign thyroid nodule (not recorded which). Some clones in this sample may be carry-over from other donors' samples. The sequenced sample consisted of tumor tissue. CDR3 bases: TGTGCCAGCACGCTTTTGGTTCGGCATGGAGAGACCCAGTACTTC. Its protein is CASTLLVRHGETQYF.